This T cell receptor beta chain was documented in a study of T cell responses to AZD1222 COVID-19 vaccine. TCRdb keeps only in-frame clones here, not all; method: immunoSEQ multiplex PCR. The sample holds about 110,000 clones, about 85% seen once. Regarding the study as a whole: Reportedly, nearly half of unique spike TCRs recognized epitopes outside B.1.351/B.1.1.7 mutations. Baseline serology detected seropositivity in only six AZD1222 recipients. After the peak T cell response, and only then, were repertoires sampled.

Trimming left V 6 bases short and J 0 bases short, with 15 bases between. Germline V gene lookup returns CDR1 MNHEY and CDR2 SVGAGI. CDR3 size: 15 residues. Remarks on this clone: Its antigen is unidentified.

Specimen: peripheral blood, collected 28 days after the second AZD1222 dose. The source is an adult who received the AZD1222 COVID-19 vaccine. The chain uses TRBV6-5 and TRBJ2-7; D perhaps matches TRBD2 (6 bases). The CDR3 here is CASSLDGGSSYEQYF. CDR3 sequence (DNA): TGTGCCAGCAGCCTTGATGGGGGGAGCTCCTACGAGCAGTACTTC.